The 30 T cell receptor beta chains below all came from one sample that was sequenced in a study of T cells in Graves' hyperthyroidism and ophthalmopathy (dated by TCRdb to about 2019). The library was prepared using multiplex PCR. These reads were obtained on an Illumina HiSeq 2000. Amplification of TCR beta CDR3 regions was carried out from RNA transcripts. The TCR CDR3 was subjected to a first round of RT-PCR using the HTBI primer set and the Qiagen OneStep RT-PCR kit. TCRdb cleaned the public reads at Q25 with fastp, built clones with MiXCR and kept in-frame beta chains. Each record represents a unique CDR3 protein, reported with the most common genes and DNA among its rows. The sample table contains 350,000 to 400,000 distinct CDR3 sequences; only one count was recorded for approximately 15% of them. The leading ten clones occupy less than 35% of the sample. Sequencing was performed on blood. Receptor source: a woman aged 25 to 39 with Graves' hyperthyroidism.

This clonotype was observed many times. The CDR3 DNA is TGCAGTGCTAGAGACCAGACTAGCGGGGCTTTCGAGCAGTACTTC. Amino acid sequence: CSARDQTSGAFEQYF. The chain employs TRBV20-1 and TRBJ2-7, with 11 bases fitting TRBD2. CDR3 size: 15 residues. V lost 0 bases and J lost 6; bases outside the gene matches: 7. Germline values: CDR1 DFQATT, CDR2 SNEGSKA (reference sequence).

The chain recombines TRBV18 with TRBJ2-3, with TRBD2 identical over 13 bases. V dropped 6 bases and J dropped 2; count of bases not matched to a gene: 8. The V gene's germline CDR1 is KGHSH and CDR2 LQKENI. The length of the CDR3 is 17 residues. The CDR3: CASSPGLAGVVTDTQYF. CDR3 in DNA: TGTGCCAGCTCTCCCGGACTAGCGGGAGTCGTCACAGATACGCAGTATTTT.

This clonotype was detected many times. The chain recombines TRBV18 with TRBJ2-7; 11 bases are a match to TRBD1. V lost 3 bases, J lost 3 bases, and 4 bases stayed unmatched. The CDR3 runs to 15 residues. CDR1 and CDR2 (germline): KGHSH, LQKENI. The CDR3 DNA reads as TGTGCCAGCTCACCGGGACAGGGGGGCTTCTACGAGCAGTACTTC. Translation: CASSPGQGGFYEQYF.

The gene calls are TRBV5-1 and TRBJ2-5, with 9 bases aligning to TRBD2. The germline CDR1 and CDR2 sequences are SGHRS and YFSETQ. CDR3 length equals 16 residues. With V trimmed by 4 bases and J by 1 base, 8 bases remained unmatched. This chain's CDR3 is CASSQGTSSSQETQYF. CDR3 DNA sequence: TGCGCCAGCAGCCAGGGGACTAGCAGTTCCCAAGAGACCCAGTACTTC.

The V call is TRBV30, the J call TRBJ2-5, with 14 positions matching TRBD2. The ends lost 3 bases at V and 6 bases at J; junction bases unmatched: 12. The CDR3 contains 17 residues. Per germline, CDR1 GTSNPN and CDR2 SVGIG (reference sequence). The CDR3 DNA reads TGTGCCTGGAGGGGCCCGACTAGCGGGAGGGCCCCGAAGACCCAGTACTTC. Amino acid sequence: CAWRGPTSGRAPKTQYF. Based on the CDR3 plus reference TRBV30 and TRBJ2-5, the full variable domain is SQTIHQWPATLVQPVGSPLSLECTVEGTSNPNLYWYRQAAGRGLQLLFYSVGIGQISSEVPQNLSASRPQDRQFILSSKKLLLSDSGFYLCAWRGPTSGRAPKTQYFGPGTRLLVL.

The chain carries TRBV28 and TRBJ2-4; 9 bases agree with TRBD2. The germline CDR1 and CDR2 sequences are MDHEN and SYDVKM. J gave up 8 bases and V 3 bases, and 5 bases lay outside the gene matches. The CDR3 extends over 14 amino acids. CDR3 sequence: CASSFLREGDIQYF. CDR3 bases: TGTGCCAGCAGTTTCCTGCGGGAGGGTGACATTCAGTACTTC.

This clonotype was observed a few times. This rearrangement joins TRBV28 to TRBJ1-6; tentatively, D is TRBD1 (5 bases). This CDR3 has 12 residues. CDR1 is MDHEN, CDR2 SYDVKM, per germline. The CDR3 DNA reads as TGTGCTGGGGGGGTCCAAAATTCACCCCTCCACTTT. Translated, it gives CAGGVQNSPLHF.

There are many counts of this clonotype. The chain is built from TRBV20-1 and TRBJ1-1; a possible D gene is TRBD1 (6 bases). The CDR3 length is 13 residues. CDR1 and CDR2 (germline): DFQATT, SNEGSKA (reference sequence). The V end lost 0 bases, the J end lost 4 bases, and 9 bases lay between the germline ends. CDR3 bases: TGCAGTGCTAGAGATCTAGGGGGCACTGAAGCTTTCTTT. Encoded protein: CSARDLGGTEAFF.

The J gene is TRBJ1-3, the V gene TRBV5-6, with D possibly matching TRBD1 (5 bases). CDR1 SGHDT and CDR2 YYEEEE come from the germline V gene. There are 16 residues in the CDR3. V shed 1 base and J shed 0 bases, with 11 bases lying between them. CDR3 amino acids: CASSLTTASSGNTIYF. Written as DNA, the CDR3 is TGTGCCAGCAGCTTGACGACAGCGAGCTCTGGAAACACCATATATTTT.

This clonotype showed up just a few times. This chain links TRBV25-1 with TRBJ1-1, with a tentative D call TRBD1 (5 bases). The germline V gene encodes CDR1 MGHDK and CDR2 SYGVNS. V was shortened by 2 bases and J by 6 bases, with 13 bases between the two germline ends. This CDR3 is 14 amino acids long. The CDR3, as DNA: TGTGCCAGCAGTGAACAGGGAGTCGGAGCTGAAGCTTTCTTT. Translation gives CASSEQGVGAEAFF.

This clonotype has at least ten counts. The chain employs TRBV11-2 and TRBJ2-2; D is unresolved. Germline values: CDR1 SGHAT, CDR2 FQNNGV. The CDR3 runs to 14 residues. The V end was cut by 1 base, the J end by 5 bases, with 8 bases between. This chain's CDR3 is CASSLVGVTGELFF. The CDR3 nucleotides are TGTGCCAGCAGCTTAGTTGGGGTGACCGGGGAGCTGTTTTTT.

At least ten counts were recorded for this clonotype. The gene calls are TRBV7-2 and TRBJ2-1, with a possible D match to TRBD2 (5 bases). The length of the CDR3 is 15 residues. Looked up from germline, CDR1 is SGHTA and CDR2 is FQGNSA. Trimming pared 6 bases from V and 9 bases from J, leaving 21 bases between. For the CDR3, the DNA is TGTGCCAGCAGACGCGGCGGACTTCTCATCGGTGAGCAGTTCTTC. Amino acids: CASRRGGLLIGEQFF. The variable domain in full, completed from reference TRBV7-2 and TRBJ2-1, reads GAGVSQSPSNKVTEKGKDVELRCDPISGHTALYWYRQSLGQGLEFLIYFQGNSAPDKSGLPSDRFSAERTGGSVSTLTIQRTQQEDSAVYLCASRRGGLLIGEQFFGPGTRLTVL.

This clonotype occurred many times. This chain links TRBV7-2 with TRBJ2-5; 10 positions agree with TRBD2. From germline, CDR1 is SGHTA and CDR2 FQGNSA. V lost 5 bases, J lost 5 bases, and 14 bases stayed unmatched. The CDR3 spans 17 residues. The DNA of the CDR3 is TGTGCCAGCAGCCCCCTCGGACTAGCGGAGCGCGGGGAGACCCAGTACTTC. It translates to CASSPLGLAERGETQYF. Full variable domain (missing parts from reference TRBV7-2 and TRBJ2-5): GAGVSQSPSNKVTEKGKDVELRCDPISGHTALYWYRQSLGQGLEFLIYFQGNSAPDKSGLPSDRFSAERTGGSVSTLTIQRTQQEDSAVYLCASSPLGLAERGETQYFGPGTRLLVL.

CDR3 protein: CASSEEGRKQYF. CDR3 bases: TGTGCCAGCAGTGAGGAGGGAAGGAAGCAGTATTTT. The genes are TRBV6-1 and TRBJ2-3; the D gene is possibly TRBD2 (6 bases). V dropped 3 bases and J dropped 11 bases, with 12 bases sitting between them. Per germline, CDR1 MNHNS and CDR2 SASEGT. The length of the CDR3 is 12 residues.

This clonotype was picked up a small number of times. J is TRBJ2-5 and V is TRBV6-1, with D perhaps given as TRBD1 or TRBD2 (5 bases each). Between the trimmed V and J ends, which lost 10 bases and 5 bases, there was a span of 11 bases. CDR1 is MNHNS and CDR2 is SASEGT in the germline V gene. The CDR3 spans 11 residues. CDR3 residues: CATSRDETQYF. CDR3 sequence (DNA): TGTGCCACCTCCAGGGACGAGACCCAGTACTTC.

A few counts support this clonotype. This sequence joins TRBV20-1 and TRBJ2-7; D is uncertain. The ends were cut back, 3 bases at V and 7 bases at J, with 7 bases in the middle. Germline V CDR1 and CDR2: DFQATT, SNEGSKA (reference sequence). The CDR3 consists of 10 residues. CDR3 nucleotide sequence: TGCAGTGCTAGCTTGGAAGAGCAGTACTTC. Translating it yields CSASLEEQYF.

The J gene is TRBJ1-2, the V gene TRBV7-9; no firm D call. Deletions cut 1 base from V and 3 bases from J, with 9 bases between. The CDR3 length is 14 residues. Germline CDR1 and CDR2: SEHNR and FQNEAQ (reference sequence). The CDR3 protein is CASSLVRQHYGYTF. In DNA form, the CDR3 reads TGTGCCAGCAGCTTAGTTAGGCAGCACTATGGCTACACCTTC. Together with reference TRBV7-9 and TRBJ1-2, the CDR3 gives the full variable domain: DTGVSQNPRHKITKRGQNVTFRCDPISEHNRLYWYRQTLGQGPEFLTYFQNEAQLEKSRLLSDRFSAERPKGSFSTLEIQRTEQGDSAMYLCASSLVRQHYGYTFGSGTRLTVV.

The CDR3 region has the DNA TGCAGCGTTGAAGGGGGGCCCGGGACAGGGATCAACGAGCAGTACTTC. This translates into CSVEGGPGTGINEQYF. This rearrangement joins TRBV29-1 to TRBJ2-7, with TRBD1 matching 9 bases. The CDR3 covers 16 residues. Trimming at V came to 1 base and at J to 5 bases, leaving 12 bases not matched to a gene. Germline loops: CDR1 SQVTM, CDR2 ANQGSEA.

V is TRBV5-5 and J is TRBJ2-7; D not resolved. This CDR3 contains 15 residues. Germline V gene data show CDR1 as SGHKS and CDR2 as YYEKEE (reference sequence). Trimming stripped 0 bases from V and 0 bases from J, with 10 bases between. The DNA of the CDR3 is TGTGCCAGCAGCTTGGAAAGCGCGAGCTCCTACGAGCAGTACTTC. Translation gives CASSLESASSYEQYF. The entire variable domain, with the rest obtained from reference TRBV5-5 and TRBJ2-7, is as follows: DAGVTQSPTHLIKTRGQQVTLRCSPISGHKSVSWYQQVLGQGPQFIFQYYEKEERGRGNFPDRFSARQFPNYSSELNVNALLLGDSALYLCASSLESASSYEQYFGPGTRLTVT.

There are many counts of this clonotype. A much more abundant neighbour one base away suggests this may be a read error. This chain links TRBV11-1 with TRBJ2-7, with TRBD2 as a possible D gene (6 bases). V lost 5 bases and J 4 bases, leaving 21 bases between the germline ends. The CDR3 sequence is 16 residues long. Germline lookup yields CDR1 SGHAT and CDR2 FQDESV (reference sequence). The CDR3 protein is CASSSAGTGESYEQYF. The CDR3, as DNA: TGTGCCAGCAGCAGTGCGGGTACGGGGGAGTCGTACGAGCAGTACTTC.

This clonotype was recorded at least ten times. V and J are TRBV7-2 and TRBJ2-3, with 13 bases that match TRBD2. CDR1 is SGHTA, CDR2 FQGNSA, per germline. Trimming at V came to 5 bases and at J to 4 bases, leaving 9 bases not matched to a gene. This CDR3 comprises 17 residues. CDR3 in amino acids: CASSPGLAGVFADTQYF. CDR3 bases: TGTGCCAGCAGCCCCGGACTAGCGGGAGTCTTCGCAGATACGCAGTATTTT.

This clonotype has a handful of counts. The V and J genes are TRBV28 and TRBJ2-7; D tentatively reads TRBD1 or TRBD2 (5 bases each). The CDR3 is made up of 14 amino acids. From germline, CDR1 is MDHEN and CDR2 SYDVKM. Between the trimmed V and J ends, which lost 6 bases and 0 bases, there was a span of 12 bases. The CDR3 sequence is CASSSLGASYEQYF. The CDR3 DNA sequence: TGTGCCAGCAGCTCCCTCGGGGCCTCCTACGAGCAGTACTTC.

This clonotype has at least ten counts. The rearrangement uses TRBV20-1 and TRBJ1-2; D ambiguous. The CDR3 has 14 residues. Per germline, CDR1 DFQATT and CDR2 SNEGSKA (reference sequence). Trimming shortened V by 3 bases and J by 0 bases, and 11 bases separated the two germline ends. CDR3 nucleotides: TGCAGTGCTAGCGCAGCGCAAGCTAACTATGGCTACACCTTC. Its translation: CSASAAQANYGYTF.

This clonotype was seen ten or more times. The CDR3 reads CSARSGAPSTDTQYF. The CDR3 coding sequence is TGCAGTGCTAGATCCGGGGCCCCCAGCACAGATACGCAGTATTTT. The chain recombines TRBV20-1 with TRBJ2-3, with D tentatively TRBD1 or TRBD2 (5 bases each). The CDR3 totals 15 residues. The germline V gene has CDR1 DFQATT and CDR2 SNEGSKA (reference sequence). Trimming cost V 2 bases and J 0 bases, with 12 bases left between them.

With regard to this clonotype: The junction differs from germline at one of its ends, possibly a read error. The V and J genes are TRBV10-2 and TRBJ1-1; TRBD1 agrees at 7 bases. The CDR3 covers 14 residues. Germline-derived CDR1 and CDR2 are WSHSY and SAAADI. The CDR3 coding sequence is TGCGCCAGCGGAACGACAGGGTTGAACACTGAAGATTTCTTT. It translates to CASGTTGLNTEDFF.

To note about this clonotype: This could be a read error, since a much larger clone is one nucleotide away. This rearrangement joins TRBV7-9 to TRBJ1-2; D remains unclear. The germline V gene encodes CDR1 SEHNR and CDR2 FQNEAQ (reference sequence). The CDR3 sequence is 15 residues long. The CDR3: CASSVTDGIDDGCTF. The CDR3 DNA is TGTGCCAGCAGCGTAACGGACGGAATTGACGATGGCTGCACCTTC.

This clonotype was observed many times. V is TRBV3-1 and J is TRBJ2-3; 8 bases match TRBD1. This CDR3 has 16 residues. V trimming: 4 bases; J trimming: 4 bases; junction bases outside the gene matches: 10. Germline-derived CDR1 and CDR2 are LGHDT and YNNKEL (reference sequence). The CDR3 DNA reads as TGTGCCAGCAGCCGACACGGACAGGGTCTAGCAGATACGCAGTATTTT. Residues: CASSRHGQGLADTQYF.

This clonotype was seen more than once but under ten times. The rearrangement links TRBV5-1 to TRBJ1-1, with unresolved D. This CDR3 is 14 amino acids long. V lost 4 bases and J lost 1, with 11 bases in between. Per the germline V gene, CDR1 is SGHRS and CDR2 is YFSETQ. The CDR3 nucleotides are TGCGCCAGCAGCCTCCCACACTCGAACACTGAAGCTTTCTTT. Its translation: CASSLPHSNTEAFF.

At least ten counts were recorded for this clonotype. The V and J genes are TRBV6-1 and TRBJ2-7; D is perhaps TRBD1 or TRBD2 (5 bases each). Deletions cut 6 bases from V and 3 bases from J, with 21 bases between. The germline V gene has CDR1 MNHNS and CDR2 SASEGT. The CDR3 contains 16 residues. The DNA of the CDR3 is TGTGCCAGCAGGTGGTCGACCGGGACGGATGGCTACGAGCAGTACTTC. This sequence encodes CASRWSTGTDGYEQYF.

This clonotype was observed a handful of times. V is TRBV19 and J is TRBJ2-1; D possibly corresponds to TRBD2 (5 bases). This CDR3 is built from 16 residues. Germline values: CDR1 LNHDA, CDR2 SQIVND (reference sequence). V was cut by 6 bases and J by 4 bases, with 19 bases left in between. The CDR3 DNA follows: TGTGCCAGTAGCTCTCACGGGATGCTAGCTTACAATGAGCAGTTCTTC. Its translation is CASSSHGMLAYNEQFF.